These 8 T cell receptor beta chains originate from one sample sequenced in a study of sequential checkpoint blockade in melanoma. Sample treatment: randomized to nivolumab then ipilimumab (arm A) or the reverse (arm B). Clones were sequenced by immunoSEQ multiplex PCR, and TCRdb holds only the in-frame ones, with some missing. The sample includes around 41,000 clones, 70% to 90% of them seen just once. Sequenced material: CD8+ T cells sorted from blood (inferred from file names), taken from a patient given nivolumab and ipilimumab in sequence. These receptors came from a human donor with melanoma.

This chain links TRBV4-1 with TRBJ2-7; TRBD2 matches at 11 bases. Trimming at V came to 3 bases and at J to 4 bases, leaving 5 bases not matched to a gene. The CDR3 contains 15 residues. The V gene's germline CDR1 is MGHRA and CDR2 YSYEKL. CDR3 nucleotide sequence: TGCGCCAGCAGCCATATAGCGGGAGGGCCTTACGAGCAGTACTTC. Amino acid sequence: CASSHIAGGPYEQYF.

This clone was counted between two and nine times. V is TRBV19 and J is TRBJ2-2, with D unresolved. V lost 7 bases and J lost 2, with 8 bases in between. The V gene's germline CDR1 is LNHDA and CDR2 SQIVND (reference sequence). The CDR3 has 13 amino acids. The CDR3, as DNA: TGTGCCAGTACCCTCTACAACACCGGGGAGCTGTTTTTT. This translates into CASTLYNTGELFF.

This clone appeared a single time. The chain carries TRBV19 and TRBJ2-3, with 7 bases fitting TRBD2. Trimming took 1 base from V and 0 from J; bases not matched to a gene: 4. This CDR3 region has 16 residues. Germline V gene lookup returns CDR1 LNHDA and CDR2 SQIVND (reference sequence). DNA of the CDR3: TGTGCCAGTAGTATAGGGGCTAGCGGAAGCACAGATACGCAGTATTTT. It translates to CASSIGASGSTDTQYF. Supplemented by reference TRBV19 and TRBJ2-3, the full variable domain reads DGGITQSPKYLFRKEGQNVTLSCEQNLNHDAMYWYRQDPGQGLRLIYYSQIVNDFQKGDIAEGYSVSREKKESFPLTVTSAQKNPTAFYLCASSIGASGSTDTQYFGPGTRLTVL.

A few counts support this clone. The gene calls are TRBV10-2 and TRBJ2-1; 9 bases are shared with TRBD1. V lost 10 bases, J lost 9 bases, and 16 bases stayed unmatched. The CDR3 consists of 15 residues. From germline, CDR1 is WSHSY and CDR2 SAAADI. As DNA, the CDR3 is TGCGCCACACGACAGGGGGGGCCCCGTATCGGTGAGCAGTTCTTC. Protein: CATRQGGPRIGEQFF.

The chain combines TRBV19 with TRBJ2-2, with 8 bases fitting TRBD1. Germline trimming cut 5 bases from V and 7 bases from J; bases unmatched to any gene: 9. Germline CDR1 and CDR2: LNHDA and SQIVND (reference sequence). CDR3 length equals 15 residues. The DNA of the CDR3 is TGTGCCAGTAGTCTGGGGACAGGCGGACTCGGGGAGCTGTTTTTT. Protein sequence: CASSLGTGGLGELFF.

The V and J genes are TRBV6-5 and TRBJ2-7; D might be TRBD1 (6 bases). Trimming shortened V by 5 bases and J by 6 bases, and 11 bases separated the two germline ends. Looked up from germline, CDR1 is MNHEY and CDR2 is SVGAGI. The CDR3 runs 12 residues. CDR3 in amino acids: CASSTGWGEQYV. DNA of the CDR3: TGTGCCAGCAGTACAGGGTGGGGCGAGCAGTACGTC.

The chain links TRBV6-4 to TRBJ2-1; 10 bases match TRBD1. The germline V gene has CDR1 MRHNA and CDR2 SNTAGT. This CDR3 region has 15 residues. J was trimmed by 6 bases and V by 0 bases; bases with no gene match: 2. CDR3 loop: CASSDSDRGFNEQFF. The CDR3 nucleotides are TGTGCCAGCAGTGACTCGGACAGGGGGTTCAATGAGCAGTTCTTC.

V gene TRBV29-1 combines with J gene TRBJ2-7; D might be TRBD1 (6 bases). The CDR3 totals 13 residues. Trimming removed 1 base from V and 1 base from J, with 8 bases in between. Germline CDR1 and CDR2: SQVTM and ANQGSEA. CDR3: CSVEGTVSYEQYF. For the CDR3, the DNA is TGCAGCGTTGAAGGGACAGTTTCCTACGAGCAGTACTTC.